A single sample gave rise to the 3 T cell receptor beta chains below, sequenced in a study of cytomegalovirus exposure and HLA in healthy donors. PCR used 60 Vbeta primers and 13 Jbeta primers. The table came from immunoSEQ multiplex PCR; TCRdb's copy has only in-frame clones and leaves some out. The table lists around 150,000 clones, about 74% of them singletons. Sequences were obtained from PBMCs. The receptors here all came from a man in his forties in good health and CMV-seronegative.

The chain joins TRBV19 to TRBJ2-7, with 8 bases matching TRBD2. Germline V gene sequence: CDR1 LNHDA, CDR2 SQIVND (reference sequence). The CDR3 runs to 16 residues. The ends lost 3 bases at V and 1 base at J; junction bases unmatched: 8. For the CDR3, the DNA is TGTGCCAGTAGTATTGGGAGCGGGGGCGTATCCTACGAGCAGTACTTC. Its translation: CASSIGSGGVSYEQYF.

This chain links TRBV5-4 with TRBJ2-1; 8 bases line up with TRBD1. This CDR3 is built from 15 residues. J lost 1 base, V lost 4 bases, and 4 bases had no gene match. Per germline, CDR1 SGHNT and CDR2 YYREEE (reference sequence). The CDR3 nucleotides are TGTGCCAGCAGCATAGACAGGGGATCCTACAATGAGCAGTTCTTC. This codes for CASSIDRGSYNEQFF.

This clone occurred a few times. This chain connects TRBV7-8 to TRBJ1-5; D gene unclear. Trimming pared 0 bases from V and 5 bases from J, leaving 5 bases between. Germline CDR1 reads SGHVS; CDR2 reads FQNEAQ. The CDR3 is made up of 13 amino acids. The CDR3 bases are TGTGCCAGCAGCTTAGCCTACCATCAGCCCCAGCATTTT. Translation gives CASSLAYHQPQHF.